This T cell receptor (beta chain) came from a study of CXCR3-negative and CXCR3-positive naive CD8 T cells. General study findings and limits: Across naive subsets, surface CD5 expression was comparable, and TCR strength was inferred from properties of the TRB CDR3. CXCR3-positive naive cells had TRB CDR3s that were more hydrophobic than CXCR3-negative naive cells had. Both naive subsets showed comparably high diversity, and memory CD8+ cells showed much lower diversity.

Notes on this clonotype: Its antigen is undetermined.

By phenotype, naive CD8+ T cells were CD45RO-CCR7+CD27+CD95-. It was by 5' RACE with UMI labels that the TRB cDNA libraries were prepared. TCRdb re-called the 5' RACE reads and shows each CDR3 protein once, DNA omitted. The table lists over 95,000 distinct CDR3 sequences. The sample was naive CXCR3+ CD8+ T cells from blood. Regarding subset: CD45RO-CCR7+CD27+CD95- naive CD8+ T cells expressing CXCR3 (TNR3+). The TCR comes from a human donor in good health. Some clones in this sample may be carry-over from other donors' samples.

The CDR3 is CASSSSTGGLSSYNEQFF. The chain combines TRBV12-3 or TRBV12-4 with TRBJ2-1; TCRdb designates TRBD2, a call that cannot be tested without DNA. CDR3 size: 18 residues.